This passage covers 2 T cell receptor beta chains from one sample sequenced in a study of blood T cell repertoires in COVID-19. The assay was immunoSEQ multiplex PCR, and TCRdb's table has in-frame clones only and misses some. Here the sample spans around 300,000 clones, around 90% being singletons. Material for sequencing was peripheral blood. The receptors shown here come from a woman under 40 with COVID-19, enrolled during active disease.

CDR3 coding DNA: TGTGCCAGCAGCCAAGAGGAGACCCAGTACTTC. Translation: CASSQEETQYF. The chain employs TRBV11-2 and TRBJ2-5, with D unresolved. Between the trimmed V and J ends, which lost 5 bases and 5 bases, there was a span of 6 bases. Germline V lookup: CDR1 SGHAT, CDR2 FQNNGV. CDR3 length equals 11 residues. Drawing the rest from reference TRBV11-2 and TRBJ2-5, the complete variable domain is EAGVAQSPRYKIIEKRQSVAFWCNPISGHATLYWYQQILGQGPKLLIQFQNNGVVDDSQLPKDRFSAERLKGVDSTLKIQPAKLEDSAVYLCASSQEETQYFGPGTRLLVL.

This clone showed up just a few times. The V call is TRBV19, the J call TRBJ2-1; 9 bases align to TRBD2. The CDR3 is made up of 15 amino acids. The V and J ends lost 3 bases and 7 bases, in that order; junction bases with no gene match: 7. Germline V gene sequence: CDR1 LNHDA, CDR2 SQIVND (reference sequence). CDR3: CASSMGLAGPNEQFF. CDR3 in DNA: TGTGCCAGTAGTATGGGGCTAGCGGGACCGAATGAGCAGTTCTTC. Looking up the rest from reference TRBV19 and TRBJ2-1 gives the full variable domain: DGGITQSPKYLFRKEGQNVTLSCEQNLNHDAMYWYRQDPGQGLRLIYYSQIVNDFQKGDIAEGYSVSREKKESFPLTVTSAQKNPTAFYLCASSMGLAGPNEQFFGPGTRLTVL.